This T cell receptor (beta chain) was sequenced during a study of CD8+CD57+ T cells in acquired aplastic anemia. Study-wide findings and caveats: The number of CD8+ CDR3 sequences shared by patients and controls was around 30.

The CDR3 is made up of 14 amino acids. V lost 0 bases, J lost 5 bases, and 7 bases lay in between. The V gene's germline CDR1 is SEHNR and CDR2 FQNEAQ (reference sequence). As regards this clonotype: Its antigen is still unknown.

TCR beta VDJ and CDR3 profiles were obtained from a genomic DNA template. MiXCR, run by TCRdb on the reads, gives a single entry per CDR3 protein. In the table there are about 190,000 distinct CDR3 sequences, 50% to 55% of which are singletons. This chain connects TRBV7-9 to TRBJ1-4, with TRBD1 as a possible D gene (5 bases). The receptor was derived from a human donor in good health, serving as a control. The sequenced sample consisted of sorted CD4+, CD8+, or CD8+CD57+ T cells (not recorded which) from PBMCs. The CDR3 DNA reads TGTGCCAGCAGCTTAGCGCGGGGGAATGAAAAACTGTTTTTT. Translated: CASSLARGNEKLFF. The full variable domain, completed using reference TRBV7-9 and TRBJ1-4, is DTGVSQNPRHKITKRGQNVTFRCDPISEHNRLYWYRQTLGQGPEFLTYFQNEAQLEKSRLLSDRFSAERPKGSFSTLEIQRTEQGDSAMYLCASSLARGNEKLFFGSGTQLSVL.